This T cell receptor (beta chain) was captured in a study of cytomegalovirus exposure and HLA in healthy donors. This PCR relied on a set of 60 Vbeta primers and 13 Jbeta primers. Here immunoSEQ multiplex PCR was the method, and the copy in TCRdb shows in-frame clones only, minus some. The sample has about 99,000 clones, around 10% seen once. On this clone itself: Its antigen is not identified.

Germline V lookup: CDR1 MRHNA, CDR2 SNTAGT. The CDR3 sequence is 14 residues long. The V gene end was trimmed by 2 bases and the J gene end by 4 bases; junction bases not matched to a gene: 0. The study's findings and limits: By a later analysis, the bulk of CMV-associated TCR beta chains appeared HLA-restricted. The analysis excluded some indistinguishable V segments, including TRBV6-2 and TRBV6-3. It was taken for granted in presence/absence analyses that sequencing depth across donors was roughly uniform.

The chain links TRBV6-4 to TRBJ2-5; 11 nucleotides line up with TRBD2. The receptor comes from a middle-aged man in good health and CMV-seropositive. The specimen was PBMCs. The CDR3 region is CASSDGLAGETQYF. The CDR3 region has the DNA TGTGCCAGCAGTGACGGACTAGCGGGAGAGACCCAGTACTTC.